The T cell receptor beta chain under discussion was sequenced for a study of cytomegalovirus exposure and HLA in healthy donors. The PCR contained 60 Vbeta and 13 Jbeta primers. Measured with immunoSEQ multiplex PCR; TCRdb has only the in-frame clones, and not every one. Found here are about 120,000 clones, roughly four fifths of them singletons; the top ten hold approximately 3.5%. The CDR3 has 14 amino acids. The V gene's germline CDR1 is SGDLS and CDR2 YYNGEE. Between the trimmed V and J ends, which lost 2 bases and 7 bases, there was a span of 13 bases. The sequence came from a woman aged 40 to 50 in good health and CMV-seropositive. The material sequenced was PBMCs. The V gene is TRBV9, the J gene TRBJ1-5; the D gene is possibly TRBD1 (5 bases). CDR3 sequence: CASSVGGGGQPQHF. CDR3 coding DNA: TGTGCCAGCAGCGTTGGGGGGGGTGGACAGCCCCAGCATTTT. The whole variable domain, remainder taken from reference TRBV9 and TRBJ1-5, is DSGVTQTPKHLITATGQRVTLRCSPRSGDLSVYWYQQSLDQGLQFLIQYYNGEERAKGNILERFSAQQFPDLHSELNLSSLELGDSALYFCASSVGGGGQPQHFGDGTRLSIL.